This T cell receptor beta chain was obtained from a study of OX40 agonist ivuxolimab in advanced cancers. Looking at the study overall: In this cohort, patients received ivuxolimab, an agonistic anti-OX40 (CD134) antibody. Patient treatment consisted of intravenous ivuxolimab administration every 2 weeks at 0.01 to 10 mg/kg. Aged 23 to 79 with a mean of around 60 years, they were around 85% male.

The timepoints at which blood was sampled were baseline, cycle 4 day 1, and cycle 7 day 1. CDR3 size: 12 residues. Trimming left V 8 bases short and J 2 bases short, with 8 bases between. Germline V lookup: CDR1 SGHAT, CDR2 FQDESV (reference sequence). Some clones are missing from TCRdb's copy, which holds only in-frame ones; the method was immunoSEQ multiplex PCR. The data contain about 24,000 clones, more than 80% of them singletons. Sample: CD4+ or CD8+ T cells sorted from blood, taken in a trial of the OX40 agonist ivuxolimab. The chain links TRBV11-1 to TRBJ2-3; D may be TRBD1 (6 bases). This receptor was identified in an adult with an advanced solid tumor such as melanoma, head and neck, liver or kidney cancer. The CDR3, as DNA: TGTGCCAGCGGACAGCACACAGATACGCAGTATTTT. Amino acids: CASGQHTDTQYF.